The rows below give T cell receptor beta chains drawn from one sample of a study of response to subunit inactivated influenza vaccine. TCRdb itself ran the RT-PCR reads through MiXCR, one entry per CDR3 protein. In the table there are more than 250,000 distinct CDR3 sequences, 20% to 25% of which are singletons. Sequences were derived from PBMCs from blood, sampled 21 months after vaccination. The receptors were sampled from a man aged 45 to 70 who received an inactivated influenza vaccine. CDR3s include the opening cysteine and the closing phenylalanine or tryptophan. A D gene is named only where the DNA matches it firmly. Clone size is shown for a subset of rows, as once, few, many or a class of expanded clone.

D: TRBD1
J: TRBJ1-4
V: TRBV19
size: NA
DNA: TGTGCCAGTAGTCCACCTCAGGGGGCCGGAGAAAAACTGTTTTTT
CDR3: CASSPPQGAGEKLFF

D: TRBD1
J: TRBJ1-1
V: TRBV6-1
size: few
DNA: TGTGCCAGTCAAGAGTGGGACAGAACGAACACTGAAGCTTTCTTT
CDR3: CASQEWDRTNTEAFF

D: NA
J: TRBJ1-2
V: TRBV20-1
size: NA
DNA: TGCAGTGCTGGGGACCGACCAAGAGGCTACACCTTC
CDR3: CSAGDRPRGYTF

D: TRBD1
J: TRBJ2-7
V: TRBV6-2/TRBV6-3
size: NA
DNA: TGTGCCAGCAGCACCCCGGGACAGTACTACGAGCAGTACTTC
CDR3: CASSTPGQYYEQYF

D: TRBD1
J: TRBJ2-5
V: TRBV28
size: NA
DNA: TGTGCCAGCAGTTTACACAGGGGGCTCCGGGAGACCCAGTACTTC
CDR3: CASSLHRGLRETQYF

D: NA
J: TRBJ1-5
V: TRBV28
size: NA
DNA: TGTGCCAGCAGTTTATGGGGGTGGCAGCCCCAGCATTTT
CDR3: CASSLWGWQPQHF

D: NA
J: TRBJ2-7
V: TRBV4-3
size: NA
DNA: TGCGCCAGCAGCCAAGGACGTAGCGGTTGGAGCTCCTACGAGCAGTACTTC
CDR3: CASSQGRSGWSSYEQYF

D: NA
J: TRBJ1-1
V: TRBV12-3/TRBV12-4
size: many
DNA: TGTGCCAGCAGTTTATTCGGACAGACTGAAGCTTTCTTT
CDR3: CASSLFGQTEAFF

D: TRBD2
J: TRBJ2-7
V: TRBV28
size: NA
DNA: TGTGCCAGTTTTGGACTAGCCGGGCCCTACGAGCAGTACTTC
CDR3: CASFGLAGPYEQYF

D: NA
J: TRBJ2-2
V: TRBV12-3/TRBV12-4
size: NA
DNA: TGTGCCAGCAGACCGGACAGAAACACCGGGGAGCTGTTTTTT
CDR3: CASRPDRNTGELFF

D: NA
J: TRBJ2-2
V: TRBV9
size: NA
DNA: TGTGCCAGCAGCGTCGGACCGACGAACACCGGGGAGCTGTTTTTT
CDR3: CASSVGPTNTGELFF

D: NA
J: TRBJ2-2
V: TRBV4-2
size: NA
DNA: TGTGCCAGCAGCCCGCGCCAGGCACTGGGATCGGGGGAGCTGTTTTTT
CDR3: CASSPRQALGSGELFF

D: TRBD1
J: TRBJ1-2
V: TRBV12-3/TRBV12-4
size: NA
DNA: TGTGCCAGCAGTTTGGTCGATCCGGACAGGAGCTCCTATGGCTACACCTTC
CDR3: CASSLVDPDRSSYGYTF

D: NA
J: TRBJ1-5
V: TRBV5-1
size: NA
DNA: TGCGCCAGCAGCATGGGACCGACTAATCAGCCCCAGCATTTT
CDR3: CASSMGPTNQPQHF

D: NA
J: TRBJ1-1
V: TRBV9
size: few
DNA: TGTGCCAGCAGCGGTGGGATAGGGTACACTGAAGCTTTCTTT
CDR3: CASSGGIGYTEAFF

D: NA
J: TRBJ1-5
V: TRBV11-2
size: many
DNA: TGTGCCAGCAGCACCGACCTTAATCAGCCCCAGCATTTT
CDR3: CASSTDLNQPQHF

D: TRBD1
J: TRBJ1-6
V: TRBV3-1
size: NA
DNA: TGTGCCAGCAGCCAAGTGGGCAGGGGGCTTTCACCCCTCCACTTT
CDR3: CASSQVGRGLSPLHF

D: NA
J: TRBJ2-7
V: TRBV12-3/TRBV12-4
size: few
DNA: TGTGCCAGCAGTTTTACCTACGAGCAGTACTTC
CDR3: CASSFTYEQYF

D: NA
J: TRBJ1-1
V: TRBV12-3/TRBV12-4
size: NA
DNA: TGTGCCAGCAGCACCGTTTGGACTGAAGCTTTCTTT
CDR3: CASSTVWTEAFF

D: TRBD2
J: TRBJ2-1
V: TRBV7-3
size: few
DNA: TGTGCCAGCAGCTTAAGAGAAAGGGTGGCGGGAGGCCCCTACAATGAGCAGTTCTTC
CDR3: CASSLRERVAGGPYNEQFF

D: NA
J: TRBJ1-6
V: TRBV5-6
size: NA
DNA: TGTGCCAGCAGCTTGGGACCGCTGAATAATTCACCCCTCCACTTT
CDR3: CASSLGPLNNSPLHF

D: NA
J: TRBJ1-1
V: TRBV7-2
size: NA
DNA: TGTGCCAGCAGCCAGGGACATGGCGGATCGGGCACTGAAGCTTTCTTT
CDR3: CASSQGHGGSGTEAFF

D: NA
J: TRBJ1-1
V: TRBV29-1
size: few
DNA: TGCAGCGTTGGGACAGCTTTCTTT
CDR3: CSVGTAFF

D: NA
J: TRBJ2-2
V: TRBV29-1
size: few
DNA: TGCAGCGTTCAGGAGAACAGAAACACCGGGGAGCTGTTTTTT
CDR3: CSVQENRNTGELFF

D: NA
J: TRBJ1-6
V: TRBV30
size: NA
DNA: TGTGCCTGGAGTGCGCAGGGCCTCTATAATTCACCCCTCCACTTT
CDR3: CAWSAQGLYNSPLHF

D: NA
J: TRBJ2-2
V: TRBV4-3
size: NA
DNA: TGCGCCAGCAGCCGGAGGGGGAACACCGGGGAGCTGTTTTTT
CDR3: CASSRRGNTGELFF

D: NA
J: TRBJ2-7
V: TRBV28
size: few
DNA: TGTGCCAGCAGTTTAATCAGGGAAATCGCCTACGAGCAGTACTTC
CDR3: CASSLIREIAYEQYF

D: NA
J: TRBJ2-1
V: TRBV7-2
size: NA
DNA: TGTGCCAGCAGCCAGAATGAGAATGAGCAGTTCTTC
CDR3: CASSQNENEQFF

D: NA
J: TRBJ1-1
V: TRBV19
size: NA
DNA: TGTGCCAGTAGTATTGGCAGGGGAATGAACACTGAAGCTTTCTTT
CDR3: CASSIGRGMNTEAFF

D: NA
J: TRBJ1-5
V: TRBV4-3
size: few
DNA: TGCGCCAGCAGCCAAGATCGAAACAGGCATTGCAATCAGCCCCAGCATTTT
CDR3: CASSQDRNRHCNQPQHF

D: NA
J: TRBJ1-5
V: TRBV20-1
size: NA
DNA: TGCAGTGCGAGGAGGGAGGGCAATCAGCCCCAGCATTTT
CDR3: CSARREGNQPQHF

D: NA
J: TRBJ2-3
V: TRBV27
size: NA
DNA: TGTGCCAGCAGTTTAAAACGGAATTTTGCCACAGATACGCAGTATTTT
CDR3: CASSLKRNFATDTQYF

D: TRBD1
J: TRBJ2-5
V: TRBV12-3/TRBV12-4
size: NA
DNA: TGTGCCAGCAGTTTGGGACAGGGAGAGACCCAGTACTTC
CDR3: CASSLGQGETQYF

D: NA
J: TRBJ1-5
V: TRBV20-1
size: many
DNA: TGCAGTGCTCATGACAGCTATAGCAATCAGCCCCAGCATTTT
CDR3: CSAHDSYSNQPQHF

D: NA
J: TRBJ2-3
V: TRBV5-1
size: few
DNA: TGCGCCAGCAGCCCCACGGAGGATTTGGGCACAGATACGCAGTATTTT
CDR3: CASSPTEDLGTDTQYF

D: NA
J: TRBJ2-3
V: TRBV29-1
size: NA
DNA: TGCAGCGCACATTTGAGCTTGGATACGCAGTATTTT
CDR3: CSAHLSLDTQYF

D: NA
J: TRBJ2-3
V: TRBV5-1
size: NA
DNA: TGCGCCAGCAGCGCCCAGACAGATACGCAGTATTTT
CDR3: CASSAQTDTQYF

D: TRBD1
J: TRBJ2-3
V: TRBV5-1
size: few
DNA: TGCGCCAGCCGAACCGGGACAGGGGGCTCAGATACGCAGTATTTT
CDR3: CASRTGTGGSDTQYF

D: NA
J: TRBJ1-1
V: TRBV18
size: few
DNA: TGTGCCAGCTCACCACCTGGATTGGGGTCGAACACTGAAGCTTTCTTT
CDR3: CASSPPGLGSNTEAFF

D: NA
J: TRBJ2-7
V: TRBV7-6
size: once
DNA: TGTGCCAGCAGCTTTGCCCCTGGGGAGAGCTCCTACGAGCAGTACTTC
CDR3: CASSFAPGESSYEQYF

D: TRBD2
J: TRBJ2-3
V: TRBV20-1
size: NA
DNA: TGCAGTGCTAGAAGGGCGGGAGCTAGCACAGATACGCAGTATTTT
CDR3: CSARRAGASTDTQYF

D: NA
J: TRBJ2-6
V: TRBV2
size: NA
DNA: TGTGCCAGCAGTGGACGATCCTCTGGGGCCAACGTCCTGACTTTC
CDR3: CASSGRSSGANVLTF

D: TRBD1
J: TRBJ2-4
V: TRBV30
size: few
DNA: TGTGCCTGGAAACCCGGGACAGGCTTAAACATTCAGTACTTC
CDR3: CAWKPGTGLNIQYF

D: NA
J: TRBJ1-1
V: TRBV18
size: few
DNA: TGTGCCAGCTCACCATCTATGAGGGTTACTGAAGCTTTCTTT
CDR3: CASSPSMRVTEAFF

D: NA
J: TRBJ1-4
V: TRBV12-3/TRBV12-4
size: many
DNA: TGTGCCAGCAGTTTAGCGGGGGGCACTAATGAAAAACTGTTTTTT
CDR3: CASSLAGGTNEKLFF

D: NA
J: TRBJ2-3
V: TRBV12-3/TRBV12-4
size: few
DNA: TGTGCCAGCACTCCGTTTGGAATATCTAGCACAGATACGCAGTATTTT
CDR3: CASTPFGISSTDTQYF

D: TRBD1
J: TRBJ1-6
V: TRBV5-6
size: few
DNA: TGTGCCAGCAGCGGGAGTGGGGTATGGGACAGCTATAATTCACCCCTCCACTTT
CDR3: CASSGSGVWDSYNSPLHF

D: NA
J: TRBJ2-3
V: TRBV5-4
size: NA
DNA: TGTGCCAGCAAGGAGCGACTCAACCCAGGCTCTACGCAGTATTTT
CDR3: CASKERLNPGSTQYF

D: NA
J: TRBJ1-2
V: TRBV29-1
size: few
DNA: TGCAGCGCAAACCCGGAGGGGGGGGACCTTGGCTACACCTTC
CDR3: CSANPEGGDLGYTF

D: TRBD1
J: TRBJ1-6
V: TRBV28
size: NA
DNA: TGTGCCAGCAGCCGTTCGACAGGGAGTTCACCCCTCCACTTT
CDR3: CASSRSTGSSPLHF

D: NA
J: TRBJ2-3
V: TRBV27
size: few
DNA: TGTGCCAGCAGGACTTACAATAGAGATACGCAGTATTTT
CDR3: CASRTYNRDTQYF

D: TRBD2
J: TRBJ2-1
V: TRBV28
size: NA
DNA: TGTGCCAGCAGCTCGGCTGGCGGGAGGGCCGGTGAGCAGTTCTTC
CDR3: CASSSAGGRAGEQFF

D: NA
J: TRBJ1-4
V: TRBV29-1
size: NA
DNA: TGCAGCGTTCGGGAGAATACTAATGAAAAACTGTTTTTT
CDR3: CSVRENTNEKLFF